In this sample, the clone carrying this T cell receptor (beta chain) turned up many times. Its specificity is not known. Every patient was untreated before thyroid surgery. This sample was included in a study of metastatic and nonmetastatic thyroid tumors. Background on the study: The authors compared repertoires across blood and tumor or nodule tissue from malignant and benign thyroid patients.

Original methodology: Using the CDR3 differences seen across clinicopathological groups, the authors built a distant-metastasis classifier for papillary thyroid cancer, which was meant to discriminate distant-metastatic patients. TCRdb reprocessed the PCR reads via MiXCR. The V and J calls and clone size are TCRdb's, not the authors'. The sample gives around 34,000 clones, about 15% of which show up once; around 19% is in the top ten. Notes on the study in general: For both blood and tumor, malignant thyroid tumors reportedly showed significantly higher TCR beta diversity than benign nodules did.

J gave up 2 bases and V 7 bases, and 6 bases lay outside the gene matches. CDR1 and CDR2 from the germline V gene are MNHNS and SASEGT. CDR3 size: 14 residues. This clonotype was obtained from a male donor with papillary thyroid cancer or a benign thyroid nodule (not recorded which). Some clones in this sample may be carry-over from other donors' samples. The chain combines TRBV6-1 with TRBJ2-3; 7 bases fit TRBD2. The sample comprised blood. DNA for the CDR3: TGTGCCAGCAAGAGAGCGGGGATCACAGATACGCAGTATTTT. Translating it yields CASKRAGITDTQYF.